This entry is about one T cell receptor beta chain. The antigen is undetermined. The V and J ends lost 5 bases and 0 bases respectively, with 17 bases between them. The CDR3 runs 16 residues. Germline CDR1 reads SGHRS; CDR2 reads YFSETQ. The data belong to a study of stem cell transplantation in POMP-related autoinflammatory disease. Study background: Impaired MHC class I-dependent CD8+ differentiation was hypothesized from defective thymoproteasomes. Study-wide points: Patients with PRAID showed a restricted number of unique TRB V-J gene pairings. A trend toward lower repertoire diversity and greater clonality appeared in every analyzed T-cell subset of PRAID patients.

Here immunoSEQ multiplex PCR was the method, and the copy in TCRdb shows in-frame clones only, minus some. This sample has about 6,900 clones, with 75% to 90% found just once. The source of this sequence is a human donor in good health. The sample taken for sequencing was a CXCR5-defined cell subset from PBMCs. The chain is built from TRBV5-1 and TRBJ1-2; D is perhaps TRBD1 (6 bases). CDR3: CASRVVTGASNYGYTF. The CDR3 DNA follows: TGCGCCAGCAGAGTGGTGACAGGAGCCTCTAACTATGGCTACACCTTC.